This T cell receptor beta chain was identified during a study of blood T cell repertoires in COVID-19. Germline V lookup: CDR1 SGHVS, CDR2 FQNEAQ. V trimming: 3 bases; J trimming: 5 bases; junction bases outside the gene matches: 11. The CDR3 is 16 amino acids. Two consecutive negative NP/OP PCR tests, clearance, or resolved symptoms defined Cohort 3 recovery. Generated by immunoSEQ multiplex PCR, the TCRdb table keeps only in-frame clones and is missing some. The sample carries hundreds of thousands of clones, approximately 91% recorded once. Sequenced input: PBMCs or T cells enriched from blood (not recorded which). The TCR originated in a woman aged 60-75 years who had recovered from COVID-19. J is TRBJ2-5 and V is TRBV7-8; 8 bases match TRBD1. The chain's CDR3 is CASSFTLQGVRETQYF. The DNA of the CDR3 is TGTGCCAGCAGCTTTACTCTACAGGGGGTAAGGGAGACCCAGTACTTC.